One and the same sample provided the 21 T cell receptor beta chains below, sequenced in a study of blood T cells in healthy people across ages. Through a sample-barcoded 5' primer and a J-beta primer mix, a second PCR was run for about 6 to 11 cycles. TCRdb recomputed calls from the 5' RACE reads with MiXCR, one row per CDR3 protein. The sample has 750,000 to 950,000 distinct CDR3 sequences; approximately 24% are singletons. A further study also used this sample, focusing on T cells of mothers and their children.

The sequencing input was blood. The receptor source for this set is a boy aged 5-17 years in good health.

The sample holds a few counts of this clonotype. The chain uses TRBV5-1 and TRBJ2-1, with 10 positions matching TRBD1. The CDR3 covers 15 residues. J lost 6 bases, V lost 3 bases, and 6 bases had no gene match. CDR1 is SGHRS, CDR2 YFSETQ, per germline. CDR3 amino acids: CASSSGQGVLNEQFF. In nucleotides, the CDR3 is TGCGCCAGCAGCTCCGGACAGGGGGTTCTCAATGAGCAGTTCTTC.

This clonotype was seen only a few times. This sequence joins TRBV6-5 and TRBJ2-7, with D possibly being TRBD2 (5 bases). Germline loops: CDR1 MNHEY, CDR2 SVGAGI. The CDR3 spans 13 residues. V was pared by 7 bases and J by 11 bases, with 21 bases between. CDR3 in amino acids: CASTIRRTGKEYF. DNA of the CDR3: TGTGCCAGCACTATACGGCGCACGGGGAAGGAGTACTTC.

V is TRBV2 and J is TRBJ2-1, with 7 positions matching TRBD2. V lost 1 base and J lost 3; bases outside the gene matches: 6. This CDR3 region has 16 residues. Germline CDR1 is SNHLY and CDR2 is FYNNEI. The CDR3 DNA reads TGTGCCAGCAGTGAAGGGGAGGGATTAGGCTACAATGAGCAGTTCTTC. Translated: CASSEGEGLGYNEQFF. Supplemented by reference TRBV2 and TRBJ2-1, the full variable domain reads EPEVTQTPSHQVTQMGQEVILRCVPISNHLYFYWYRQILGQKVEFLVSFYNNEISEKSEIFDDQFSVERPDGSNFTLKIRSTKLEDSAMYFCASSEGEGLGYNEQFFGPGTRLTVL.

The chain has TRBV7-8 and TRBJ1-2; TRBD1 might be the D (5 bases). Trimming left V 5 bases short and J 6 bases short, with 16 bases between. The CDR3 spans 14 residues. Germline loops: CDR1 SGHVS, CDR2 FQNEAQ. CDR3 coding DNA: TGTGCCAGCAGCCATAGGGAGGGGTCCCATGGCTACACCTTC. Translation gives CASSHREGSHGYTF.

This clonotype was seen a handful of times. The rearrangement links TRBV28 to TRBJ2-2, with a tentative D call TRBD2 (5 bases). CDR3 length: 15 residues. Germline V gene data show CDR1 as MDHEN and CDR2 as SYDVKM. V lost 6 bases to trimming and J lost 3 bases, with 14 bases between them. CDR3 nucleotides: TGTGCCAGCAGAGGAGAACAGAGGGACACCGGGGAGCTGTTTTTT. Translating gives CASRGEQRDTGELFF.

The sample holds one count of this clonotype. This chain links TRBV9 with TRBJ2-7; 11 bases line up with TRBD1. The CDR3 has 15 amino acids. With V trimmed by 0 bases and J by 6 bases, 5 bases remained unmatched. The germline V gene has CDR1 SGDLS and CDR2 YYNGEE. The chain's CDR3 is CASSVAGTGGSEQYF. The CDR3 DNA follows: TGTGCCAGCAGCGTAGCTGGGACAGGGGGAAGCGAGCAGTACTTC.

This clonotype was seen only a few times. The rearrangement links TRBV7-9 to TRBJ2-1; D gene unclear. The DNA end is more similar to TRBJ2-7, so the J call may be wrong. This CDR3 comprises 14 residues. Germline CDR1 SEHNR, CDR2 FQNEAQ (reference sequence). In DNA form, the CDR3 reads TGTGCCAGCAGCCGCGAGGTTCCAGCCCACGAGCAGTACTTC. The encoded protein is CASSREVPAHEQYF.

The J gene is TRBJ2-7, the V gene TRBV29-1; unclear D gene. Trimming pared 5 bases from V and 5 bases from J, leaving 13 bases between. CDR3 length: 12 residues. Germline loops: CDR1 SQVTM, CDR2 ANQGSEA. The CDR3, as DNA: TGCAGCGTTTTCGAAGGGTTAGACGAGCAGTACTTC. It yields the protein CSVFEGLDEQYF.

The J gene is TRBJ1-2, the V gene TRBV12-5; D gene unclear. This CDR3 is 11 amino acids long. V lost 5 bases and J lost 12, with 13 bases in between. CDR1 LGHNT and CDR2 FRNRAP come from the germline V gene. The CDR3 spells CASGMGGHHTF. The CDR3, as DNA: TGTGCTAGTGGTATGGGAGGGCATCACACCTTC.

This clonotype was observed a few times. The V and J genes are TRBV29-1 and TRBJ2-6; perhaps TRBD1 as D (5 bases). Germline values: CDR1 SQVTM, CDR2 ANQGSEA. Trimming shortened V by 7 bases and J by 0 bases, and 16 bases separated the two germline ends. There are 16 residues in the CDR3. Written as DNA, the CDR3 is TGCAGCGCCAACCACAGGTCCCCCTCTGGGGCCAACGTCCTGACTTTC. Its translation is CSANHRSPSGANVLTF.

The chain recombines TRBV2 with TRBJ2-1; D is possibly TRBD1 (6 bases). CDR3 size: 14 residues. The germline V gene encodes CDR1 SNHLY and CDR2 FYNNEI. Trimming shortened V by 4 bases and J by 5 bases, and 12 bases separated the two germline ends. The CDR3 sequence: CASSVEQGHNEQFF. The CDR3 DNA follows: TGTGCCAGCAGTGTCGAACAGGGACACAATGAGCAGTTCTTC.

This clonotype was found a few times. Without the conserved terminal phenylalanine or tryptophan, this CDR3 likely stems from a read error. The chain links TRBV19 to TRBJ2-1; 9 nucleotides agree with TRBD1. TRBJ2-5 explains the end of the DNA better; the J call may be wrong. The CDR3 runs 15 residues. Per the germline V gene, CDR1 is LNHDA and CDR2 is SQIVND (reference sequence). The CDR3 spells CASSSTQGAGETQYY. In DNA form, the CDR3 reads TGTGCCAGTAGTAGCACACAGGGGGCTGGGGAGACCCAGTACTAC.

The rearrangement uses TRBV5-6 and TRBJ1-1, with no clear D. Trimming shortened V by 5 bases and J by 7 bases, and 9 bases separated the two germline ends. Germline CDR1 and CDR2: SGHDT and YYEEEE. This CDR3 spans 11 amino acids. CDR3 loop: CASSQASEAFF. CDR3 bases: TGTGCCAGCAGTCAAGCGAGTGAAGCTTTCTTT.

The genes are TRBV2 and TRBJ1-4; a possible D gene is TRBD1 (6 bases). The V end was cut by 2 bases, the J end by 15 bases, with 10 bases between. The CDR3 has 11 amino acids. CDR1 and CDR2 from the germline V gene are SNHLY and FYNNEI. CDR3 sequence (DNA): TGTGCCAGCAGTGAAATCGACAGGATGTTTTTT. Encoded protein: CASSEIDRMFF.

This clonotype was seen only a few times. The chain has TRBV7-3 and TRBJ1-1; D is undetermined. CDR1 is SGHTA and CDR2 is FQGTGA in the germline V gene. The ends were cut back, 5 bases at V and 0 bases at J, with 13 bases in the middle. This CDR3 is 15 amino acids long. As DNA, the CDR3 is TGTGCCAGCAGCGAACAAGGCCCCTTGAACACTGAAGCTTTCTTT. Its translation is CASSEQGPLNTEAFF.

This chain joins TRBV5-1 and TRBJ1-2; D uncertain. Germline assignment: CDR1 SGHRS and CDR2 YFSETQ. V lost 4 bases and J lost 7, with 14 bases in between. The length of the CDR3 is 13 residues. In nucleotides, the CDR3 is TGCGCCAGCAGCACGGGAGCCGGGGTTGGCTACACCTTC. Translation gives CASSTGAGVGYTF.

This clonotype was counted ten times or more. The chain uses TRBV4-1 and TRBJ2-5; 12 bases map to TRBD1. The CDR3 sequence is 15 residues long. Per the germline V gene, CDR1 is MGHRA and CDR2 is YSYEKL. After removal of 4 bases from V and 5 bases from J, the junction contained 5 bases not matched to a gene. CDR3 nucleotide sequence: TGCGCCAGCAGCCCGGGGACAGGGGGCGTGGAGACCCAGTACTTC. Encoded protein: CASSPGTGGVETQYF.

This clonotype was seen a handful of times. The J gene is TRBJ2-2, the V gene TRBV5-1, with TRBD1 identical over 8 bases. Looked up from germline, CDR1 is SGHRS and CDR2 is YFSETQ. This CDR3 has 16 residues. The V gene end was trimmed by 4 bases and the J gene end by 1 base; junction bases not matched to a gene: 6. In DNA, the CDR3 is TGCGCCAGCAGCGTACGAGGACAGGGGAACACCGGGGAGCTGTTTTTT. Protein sequence: CASSVRGQGNTGELFF.

This clonotype has at least ten counts. The chain joins TRBV7-3 to TRBJ2-2; D could derive from TRBD1 or TRBD2 (7 bases each). The CDR3 is 16 amino acids. Germline assignment: CDR1 SGHTA and CDR2 FQGTGA. Trimming took off 5 bases at V and 4 bases at J, with 17 bases between the two ends. The CDR3, as DNA: TGTGCCAGCAGCCTGCAGGGGGGGGGCATCACCGGGGAGCTGTTTTTT. Its translation: CASSLQGGGITGELFF.

This sequence joins TRBV18 and TRBJ1-1; 7 bases fit TRBD1. CDR3 length equals 15 residues. V trimming: 3 bases; J trimming: 1 base; junction bases outside the gene matches: 5. The V gene's germline CDR1 is KGHSH and CDR2 LQKENI. The CDR3 sequence is CASSPRQGPNTEAFF. The CDR3 DNA is TGTGCCAGCTCACCCAGACAGGGTCCGAACACTGAAGCTTTCTTT.

The sample holds a few counts of this clonotype. The chain couples TRBV6-1 to TRBJ2-5; D not resolved. CDR1 and CDR2 (germline): MNHNS, SASEGT. The V end was cut by 5 bases, the J end by 0 bases, with 16 bases between. This CDR3 has 16 residues. The CDR3 DNA follows: TGTGCCAGCAGTAAACCCCCCTTCGGGTACCAAGAGACCCAGTACTTC. Its translation is CASSKPPFGYQETQYF.